These T cell receptor beta chains were read from a single sample in a study of OX40 agonist ivuxolimab in advanced cancers. The table came from immunoSEQ multiplex PCR; TCRdb's copy has only in-frame clones and leaves some out. The sample includes over 65,000 clones, about 90% seen only once; the top ten take approximately 0.5%. Material: CD4+ or CD8+ T cells sorted from blood, obtained in a trial of the OX40 agonist ivuxolimab. These receptors all stem from an adult with an advanced solid tumor such as melanoma, head and neck, liver or kidney cancer. Each CDR3 is given with its conserved first and last residue. The D gene is left open where the match is weak. Clone size is not always given. Where it is, it says once, few, many or a class for expanded clones.

few	TRBD1	TRBV4-2	15	TRBJ2-5	CASSQEGTGGETQYF	TGTGCCAGCAGCCAAGAGGGGACAGGGGGAGAGACCCAGTACTTC
NA	TRBD2	TRBV5-4	17	TRBJ2-5	CASSSGLAGAVRETQYF	TGTGCCAGCAGCTCCGGACTAGCGGGAGCCGTGAGGGAGACCCAGTACTTC
NA	TRBD2	TRBV11-2	16	TRBJ2-2	CASSPRTSRNTGELFF	TGTGCCAGCAGCCCCAGGACTAGCCGGAACACCGGGGAGCTGTTTTTT
NA	NA	TRBV25-1	15	TRBJ2-1	CASSELGQPYNEQFF	TGTGCCAGCAGTGAATTAGGACAGCCATACAATGAGCAGTTCTTC
NA	NA	TRBV5-6	17	TRBJ2-7	CASSLGRRRRGSYEQYF	TGTGCCAGCAGCTTGGGACGTCGCCGTCGAGGCTCCTACGAGCAGTACTTC
NA	NA	TRBV27	15	TRBJ2-7	CASTLLPYYSYEQYF	TGTGCCAGCACCCTACTCCCATACTACTCCTACGAGCAGTACTTC
NA	TRBD1	TRBV23-1	17	TRBJ2-2	CASSQSGQGRNTGELFF	TGCGCCAGCAGTCAATCGGGACAGGGTCGTAACACCGGGGAGCTGTTTTTT
NA	NA	TRBV5-1	13	TRBJ2-3	CASSYISPDTQYF	TGCGCCAGCAGCTATATATCCCCAGATACGCAGTATTTT
NA	NA	TRBV25-1	14	TRBJ2-1	CASRVRGNYNEQFF	TGTGCCAGCAGGGTTAGGGGGAACTACAATGAGCAGTTCTTC
few	NA	TRBV28	17	TRBJ2-1	CASSSPFQSGPYNEQFF	TGTGCCAGCAGTTCGCCATTTCAGTCCGGGCCCTACAATGAGCAGTTCTTC
NA	TRBD1	TRBV30	13	TRBJ1-6	CAWAGGLNSPLHF	TGTGCCTGGGCAGGGGGTCTCAATTCACCCCTCCACTTT
NA	TRBD2	TRBV5-1	14	TRBJ2-7	CASSSGGTSEEQYF	TGCGCCAGCAGCTCTGGAGGGACTAGCGAGGAGCAGTACTTC
NA	NA	TRBV9	18	TRBJ1-2	CASSPPFSSGRANYGYTF	TGTGCCAGCAGCCCTCCCTTCTCATCCGGTAGAGCTAACTATGGCTACACCTTC
NA	TRBD1	TRBV19	14	TRBJ1-5	CASIREGGREPQHF	TGTGCCAGTATAAGGGAAGGGGGCCGGGAGCCCCAGCATTTT
NA	NA	TRBV25-1	17	TRBJ2-1	CASSEPQRRSSYNEQFF	TGTGCCAGCAGTGAGCCCCAACGCAGGAGCTCCTACAATGAGCAGTTCTTC
NA	NA	TRBV2	14	TRBJ2-5	CASSELAGEETQYF	TGTGCCAGCAGTGAGTTGGCAGGAGAAGAGACCCAGTACTTC
NA	TRBD1	TRBV14	14	TRBJ2-2	CASSSGTGSGELFF	TGTGCCAGCAGCTCCGGGACAGGGTCCGGGGAGCTGTTTTTT
NA	TRBD2	TRBV6-5	15	TRBJ2-5	CASSSGGEARETQYF	TGTGCCAGCAGTTCGGGAGGGGAAGCGCGAGAGACCCAGTACTTC
NA	TRBD1	TRBV10-2	13	TRBJ1-2	CASSGGTGAGYTF	TGCGCCAGCAGTGGAGGGACAGGTGCGGGCTACACCTTC
NA	NA	TRBV19	14	TRBJ1-4	CASSFGATNEKLFF	TGTGCCAGTAGTTTTGGGGCAACTAATGAAAAACTGTTTTTT
NA	NA	TRBV11-2	15	TRBJ1-5	CASSPNSWGNQPQHF	TGTGCCAGCAGCCCCAACTCGTGGGGCAATCAGCCCCAGCATTTT
NA	TRBD1	TRBV19	14	TRBJ1-5	CASSDRGGNQPQHF	TGTGCCAGTTCCGACAGGGGTGGGAATCAGCCCCAGCATTTT
NA	TRBD1	TRBV7-9	15	TRBJ2-7	CASSRGQGRIYEQYF	TGTGCCAGCAGCCGGGGACAGGGACGGATCTACGAGCAGTACTTC
NA	TRBD2	TRBV2	13	TRBJ2-4	CASHRDYKNIQYF	TGTGCCAGTCACCGGGACTACAAAAACATTCAGTACTTC
NA	NA	TRBV30	13	TRBJ2-1	CAWSERSYNEQFF	TGTGCCTGGAGCGAGAGGTCCTACAATGAGCAGTTCTTC
NA	TRBD2	TRBV9	15	TRBJ2-1	CASSVTSGPYNEQFF	TGTGCCAGCAGCGTGACTAGCGGGCCCTACAATGAGCAGTTCTTC
NA	TRBD1	TRBV19	18	TRBJ2-2	CASSSRTGGLTNTGELFF	TGTGCCAGTAGTTCACGGACAGGGGGCCTAACCAACACCGGGGAGCTGTTTTTT
NA	NA	TRBV10-2	12	TRBJ1-1	CASSVGVGEAFF	TGCGCCAGCAGTGTTGGGGTTGGGGAAGCTTTCTTT
NA	TRBD1	TRBV11-2	15	TRBJ2-1	CASSATGDTYNEQFF	TGTGCCAGCAGCGCGACAGGGGACACCTACAATGAGCAGTTCTTC
once	TRBD1	TRBV6-1	14	TRBJ1-2	CASSASGGAYGYTF	TGTGCCAGCAGTGCCTCAGGGGGCGCGTACGGCTACACCTTC
NA	TRBD1	TRBV7-8	16	TRBJ1-5	CASSPHRGFSNQPQHF	TGTGCCAGCAGCCCTCACAGGGGGTTTAGCAATCAGCCCCAGCATTTT
NA	NA	TRBV5-1	15	TRBJ2-3	CASSFQEGHTDTQYF	TGCGCCAGCAGCTTTCAGGAGGGGCACACAGATACGCAGTATTTT
once	NA	TRBV12-2	16	TRBJ2-7	CASRLPDREERYEQYF	TGTGCAAGTCGCTTACCGGACCGGGAGGAACGCTACGAGCAGTACTTC
NA	TRBD2	TRBV5-1	16	TRBJ2-1	CASSPGLAGGYNEQFF	TGCGCCAGCAGCCCAGGACTAGCGGGGGGGTACAATGAGCAGTTCTTC
NA	NA	TRBV5-4	14	TRBJ1-2	CASSLAGGIYGYTF	TGTGCCAGCAGCTTGGCCGGGGGAATCTATGGCTACACCTTC
NA	NA	TRBV28	12	TRBJ2-7	CASSSTSYEQYF	TGTGCCAGCAGTTCAACCTCCTACGAGCAGTACTTC
NA	NA	TRBV11-3	13	TRBJ2-1	CASTSLAPGEQFF	TGTGCCAGCACCTCTTTGGCGCCAGGTGAGCAGTTCTTC
NA	NA	TRBV28	14	TRBJ1-1	CASRSGGVNTEAFF	TGTGCCAGCAGGTCGGGGGGGGTTAACACTGAAGCTTTCTTT
few	NA	TRBV30	12	TRBJ1-1	CAWTQWGTEAFF	TGTGCCTGGACCCAGTGGGGAACTGAAGCTTTCTTT
NA	TRBD2	TRBV25-1	16	TRBJ2-5	CASSEWLAGLQETQYF	TGTGCCAGCAGTGAGTGGCTAGCGGGTCTCCAAGAGACCCAGTACTTC
NA	NA	TRBV30	16	TRBJ1-1	CAWSQTNQHLNTEAFF	TGTGCCTGGAGTCAGACAAACCAACATCTGAACACTGAAGCTTTCTTT
NA	NA	TRBV5-6	15	TRBJ2-7	CASSLGYVGLYEQYF	TGTGCCAGCAGCTTGGGGTATGTGGGGCTATACGAGCAGTACTTC
NA	NA	TRBV29-1	11	TRBJ1-4	CSVSRDEKLFF	TGCAGCGTTTCCAGAGATGAAAAACTGTTTTTT
NA	TRBD2	TRBV7-2	16	TRBJ2-2	CASSLRSGRGTGELFF	TGTGCCAGCAGCTTAAGGAGCGGGAGGGGAACCGGGGAGCTGTTTTTT
NA	TRBD2	TRBV19	18	TRBJ2-6	CASSRGRGTTSGANVLTF	TGTGCCAGTAGTAGAGGTCGGGGGACTACTTCAGGGGCCAACGTCCTGACTTTC
once	NA	TRBV19	15	TRBJ2-5	CASSPPGGRQETQYF	TGTGCCAGTAGCCCACCAGGTGGCAGGCAAGAGACCCAGTACTTC
NA	NA	TRBV5-4	13	TRBJ1-2	CASSRQGFYGYTF	TGTGCCAGCAGCCGCCAGGGTTTCTATGGCTACACCTTC